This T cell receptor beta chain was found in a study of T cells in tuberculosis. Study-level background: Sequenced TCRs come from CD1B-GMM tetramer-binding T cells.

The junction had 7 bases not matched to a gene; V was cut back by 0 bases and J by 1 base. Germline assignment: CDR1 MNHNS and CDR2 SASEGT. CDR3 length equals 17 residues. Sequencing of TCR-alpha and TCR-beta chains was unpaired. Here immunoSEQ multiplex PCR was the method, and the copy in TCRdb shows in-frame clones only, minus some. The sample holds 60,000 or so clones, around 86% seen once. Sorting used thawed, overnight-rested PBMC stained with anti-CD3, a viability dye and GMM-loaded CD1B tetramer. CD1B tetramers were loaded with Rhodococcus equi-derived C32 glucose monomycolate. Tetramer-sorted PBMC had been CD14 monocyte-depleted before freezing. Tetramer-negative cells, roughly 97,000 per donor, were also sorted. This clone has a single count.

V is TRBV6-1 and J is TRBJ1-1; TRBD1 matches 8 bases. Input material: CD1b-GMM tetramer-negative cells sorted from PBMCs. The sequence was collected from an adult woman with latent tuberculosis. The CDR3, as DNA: TGTGCCAGCAGTGAAGCAGGCAGGGGGCTTAGGAACACTGAAGCTTTCTTT. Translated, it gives CASSEAGRGLRNTEAFF.